This T cell receptor (beta chain) is from a study of CD4 T cells in relation to SARS-CoV-2 and coronaviruses. Study information: PBMCs were cultured with antigen for over 8 days before TCR beta sequencing.

Naive and memory CD4+ T cells were cultured with CEF, then survey-sequenced. The data were produced by immunoSEQ multiplex PCR, yet TCRdb's version contains in-frame clones alone and is incomplete. This sample has more than 35,000 clones, with around 74% found just once. This clone was seen just once. Its antigen is unidentified. The CDR3 runs to 12 residues. Deletions cut 0 bases from V and 13 bases from J, with 11 bases between. CDR1 SGHDT and CDR2 YYEEEE come from the germline V gene. For around ten days, roughly 9.4 x 10^4 sorted CD4+ cells grew with T cell-depleted PBMCs and CEF. V gene TRBV5-6 combines with J gene TRBJ2-1; tentative D call: TRBD2 (6 bases). The receptor was derived from an adult with COVID-19. Source material: memory CD4+ T cells from PBMCs, cultured in vitro. DNA for the CDR3: TGTGCCAGCAGCTTGGTGCGGGACCTCCAGTTCTTC. Its translation is CASSLVRDLQFF. Complete variable domain (other parts from reference TRBV5-6 and TRBJ2-1): DAGVTQSPTHLIKTRGQQVTLRCSPKSGHDTVSWYQQALGQGPQFIFQYYEEEERQRGNFPDRFSGHQFPNYSSELNVNALLLGDSALYLCASSLVRDLQFFGPGTRLTVL.